The 16 T cell receptor beta chains below come from one sample, sequenced in a study of human T cells and chemical hapten exposure. TCRdb used MiXCR to reprocess the RACE reads, holding one entry per CDR3 protein. This table has tens of thousands of distinct CDR3 sequences, 32% appearing once. Sample time point: patch test 1, 2 weeks after DPC sensitization. As to treatment: therapeutic diphenylcyclopropenone sensitization with weekly scalp DPC. The material sequenced was whole blood, taken in connection with sensitization to the hapten diphenylcyclopropenone (DPC). The receptors stem from a man aged 40-49 years with alopecia areata. Some clones in this sample may be carry-over from other donors' samples.

The V and J genes are TRBV19 and TRBJ1-2, with TRBD1 matching over 12 bases. This CDR3 spans 16 amino acids. The germline gives CDR1 LNHDA, CDR2 SQIVND (reference sequence). V trimming: 5 bases; J trimming: 4 bases; junction bases outside the gene matches: 8. The CDR3 protein is CASSPPGQGAIYGYTF. CDR3 nucleotide sequence: TGTGCCAGTAGTCCGCCGGGACAGGGGGCGATCTATGGCTACACCTTC. Based on the CDR3 plus reference TRBV19 and TRBJ1-2, the full variable domain is DGGITQSPKYLFRKEGQNVTLSCEQNLNHDAMYWYRQDPGQGLRLIYYSQIVNDFQKGDIAEGYSVSREKKESFPLTVTSAQKNPTAFYLCASSPPGQGAIYGYTFGSGTRLTVV.

This rearrangement joins TRBV5-1 to TRBJ1-1; D remains ambiguous. V lost 0 bases and J lost 4, with 16 bases in between. The CDR3 totals 16 residues. CDR1 and CDR2 from the germline V gene are SGHRS and YFSETQ. CDR3 sequence reads: CASSLAPDLIVTEAFF. CDR3 bases: TGCGCCAGCAGCTTGGCCCCGGACCTCATTGTCACTGAAGCTTTCTTT.

The chain employs TRBV28 and TRBJ2-7; 12 bases fit TRBD1. The CDR3 is 15 amino acids. CDR1 and CDR2 from the germline V gene are MDHEN and SYDVKM. Trimming removed 5 bases from V and 5 bases from J; junction bases left unmatched: 7. CDR3 sequence: CASSPHGTGGHEQYF. Written as DNA, the CDR3 is TGTGCCAGCAGTCCCCATGGGACAGGGGGCCACGAGCAGTACTTC.

The DNA for the CDR3 is TGTGCCAGCAGTGCGACAGGGCCCTCTGGAAACACCATATATTTT. This gives the protein CASSATGPSGNTIYF. J is TRBJ1-3 and V is TRBV28; TRBD1 matches 7 bases. J gave up 0 bases and V 5 bases, and 4 bases lay outside the gene matches. The V gene's germline CDR1 is MDHEN and CDR2 SYDVKM. CDR3 length equals 15 residues.

This clonotype was seen a handful of times. The chain carries TRBV5-1 and TRBJ2-3; possibly TRBD1 or TRBD2 for D (5 bases each). There are 15 residues in the CDR3. Germline V gives CDR1 SGHRS, CDR2 YFSETQ. Deletions cut 3 bases from V and 2 bases from J, with 13 bases between. CDR3 nucleotide sequence: TGCGCCAGCAGCTCTAACGGGGCCACCACAGATACGCAGTATTTT. As protein: CASSSNGATTDTQYF.

This chain links TRBV7-9 with TRBJ2-5; D gene uncertain. Germline values: CDR1 SEHNR, CDR2 FQNEAQ (reference sequence). This CDR3 region has 12 residues. V was clipped by 2 bases and J by 2 bases, with 3 bases between them. The chain's CDR3 is CASSLLQETQYF. CDR3 DNA: TGTGCCAGCAGCTTACTGCAAGAGACCCAGTACTTC. Full variable domain (rest looked up from reference TRBV7-9 and TRBJ2-5): DTGVSQNPRHKITKRGQNVTFRCDPISEHNRLYWYRQTLGQGPEFLTYFQNEAQLEKSRLLSDRFSAERPKGSFSTLEIQRTEQGDSAMYLCASSLLQETQYFGPGTRLLVL.

This clonotype was counted ten times or more. The rearrangement joins TRBV28 to TRBJ1-4; no clear D gene. Germline-derived CDR1 and CDR2 are MDHEN and SYDVKM. V was cut by 0 bases and J by 7 bases, with 9 bases left in between. The CDR3 totals 14 residues. DNA of the CDR3: TGTGCCAGCAGTTTATGGGCAGTAGGTGAAAAACTGTTTTTT. Amino acids: CASSLWAVGEKLFF.

The V and J genes are TRBV11-2 and TRBJ1-4; D remains unclear. Germline V CDR1 and CDR2: SGHAT, FQNNGV. The CDR3 totals 13 residues. Trimming left V 4 bases short and J 2 bases short, with 5 bases between. The CDR3 loop reads CASSSRTNEKLFF. As DNA, the CDR3 is TGTGCCAGCAGCTCACGTACTAATGAAAAACTGTTTTTT.

The rearrangement joins TRBV6-4 to TRBJ2-3, with TRBD1 matching over 9 bases. CDR1 MRHNA and CDR2 SNTAGT come from the germline V gene. The CDR3 sequence is 16 residues long. The trim removed 6 bases at V and 5 bases at J, leaving 12 bases unmatched. CDR3 nucleotides: TGTGCCAGCAGCAAAACGGTGGGACAGGGAGGAGATACGCAGTATTTT. Its translation: CASSKTVGQGGDTQYF.

This clonotype was detected a few times. This chain links TRBV2 with TRBJ1-1; 9 bases match TRBD1. Germline trimming cut 5 bases from V and 1 base from J; bases unmatched to any gene: 5. Germline values: CDR1 SNHLY, CDR2 FYNNEI. CDR3 length: 15 residues. CDR3 in amino acids: CASSFWTGENTEAFF. For the CDR3, the DNA is TGTGCCAGCAGTTTTTGGACAGGGGAGAACACTGAAGCTTTCTTT.

The rearrangement joins TRBV18 to TRBJ1-1; the match to TRBD1 covers 8 bases. Germline values: CDR1 KGHSH, CDR2 LQKENI. The V and J ends lost 4 bases and 1 base, in that order; junction bases with no gene match: 8. The CDR3 has 16 residues. The CDR3 coding sequence is TGTGCCAGCTCACTATCGGGGACAGGACCGAACACTGAAGCTTTCTTT. Its translation is CASSLSGTGPNTEAFF. The complete variable domain, with remaining parts taken from reference TRBV18 and TRBJ1-1, reads NAGVMQNPRHLVRRRGQEARLRCSPMKGHSHVYWYRQLPEEGLKFMVYLQKENIIDESGMPKERFSAEFPKEGPSILRIQQVVRGDSAAYFCASSLSGTGPNTEAFFGQGTRLTVV.

The J gene is TRBJ2-3, the V gene TRBV11-2; a possible D gene is TRBD2 (5 bases). Germline V CDR1 and CDR2: SGHAT, FQNNGV. The V gene lost 1 base and the J gene lost 6 bases, with 11 bases spanning the gap. The CDR3 length is 14 residues. The CDR3 is CASSLAAGWDTQYF. CDR3 DNA sequence: TGTGCCAGCAGCTTAGCTGCGGGCTGGGATACGCAGTATTTT. Filled out from reference TRBV11-2 and TRBJ2-3, the complete variable domain reads EAGVAQSPRYKIIEKRQSVAFWCNPISGHATLYWYQQILGQGPKLLIQFQNNGVVDDSQLPKDRFSAERLKGVDSTLKIQPAKLEDSAVYLCASSLAAGWDTQYFGPGTRLTVL.

This chain connects TRBV25-1 to TRBJ1-6; 7 bases fit TRBD1. J gave up 1 base and V 6 bases, and 9 bases lay outside the gene matches. Germline values: CDR1 MGHDK, CDR2 SYGVNS. There are 17 residues in the CDR3. The chain's CDR3 is CASRPGQTGSYNSPLHF. The CDR3 nucleotides read TGTGCCAGCAGACCGGGACAGACGGGTTCCTATAATTCACCCCTCCACTTT.

The J gene is TRBJ2-7, the V gene TRBV2; D is perhaps TRBD1 (5 bases). V was pared by 3 bases and J by 4 bases, with 7 bases between. Germline V lookup: CDR1 SNHLY, CDR2 FYNNEI. This CDR3 region has 12 residues. The CDR3 loop is CASSDTGYEQYF. CDR3 nucleotides: TGTGCCAGCAGTGACACAGGTTACGAGCAGTACTTC.

This clonotype turned up a few times. V gene TRBV7-8 combines with J gene TRBJ1-2, with a weak D call TRBD1 (5 bases). This CDR3 contains 12 residues. With 5 bases removed from V and 9 bases from J, the gap between germline ends came to 13 bases. Germline V gene lookup returns CDR1 SGHVS and CDR2 FQNEAQ. CDR3 residues: CASSRGGWSYTF. The CDR3 coding sequence is TGTGCCAGCAGCCGGGGGGGTTGGAGCTACACCTTC.

V and J are TRBV6-2 or TRBV6-3 and TRBJ2-6; the match to TRBD1 covers 8 bases. Losses at the gene ends were 2 bases for V and 2 bases for J; bases not matched to a gene: 5. Germline assignment: CDR1 MNHEY and CDR2 SVGEGT. The CDR3 spans 17 residues. The CDR3 loop reads CASSYLGRGPGANVLTF. The CDR3 DNA sequence: TGTGCCAGCAGTTACCTGGGCAGGGGGCCTGGGGCCAACGTCCTGACTTTC.